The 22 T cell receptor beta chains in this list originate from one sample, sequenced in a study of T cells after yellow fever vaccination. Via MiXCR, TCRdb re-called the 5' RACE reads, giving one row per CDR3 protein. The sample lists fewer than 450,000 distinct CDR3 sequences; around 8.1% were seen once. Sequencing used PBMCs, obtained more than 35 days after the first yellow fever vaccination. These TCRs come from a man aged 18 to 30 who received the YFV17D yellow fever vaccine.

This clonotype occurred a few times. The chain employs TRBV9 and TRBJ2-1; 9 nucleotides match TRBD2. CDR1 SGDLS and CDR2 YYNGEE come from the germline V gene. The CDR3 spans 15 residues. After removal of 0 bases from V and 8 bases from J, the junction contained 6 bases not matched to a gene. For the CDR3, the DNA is TGTGCCAGCAGCGTAGCTGGCGGGGGGGCGGATGAGCAGTTCTTC. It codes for CASSVAGGGADEQFF.

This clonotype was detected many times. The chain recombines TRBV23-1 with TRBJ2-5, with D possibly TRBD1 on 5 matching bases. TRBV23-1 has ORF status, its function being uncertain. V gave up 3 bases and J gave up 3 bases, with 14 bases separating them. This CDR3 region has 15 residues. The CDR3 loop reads CASSQAGLTKETQYF. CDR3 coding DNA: TGCGCCAGCAGTCAGGCAGGGCTTACTAAAGAGACCCAGTACTTC.

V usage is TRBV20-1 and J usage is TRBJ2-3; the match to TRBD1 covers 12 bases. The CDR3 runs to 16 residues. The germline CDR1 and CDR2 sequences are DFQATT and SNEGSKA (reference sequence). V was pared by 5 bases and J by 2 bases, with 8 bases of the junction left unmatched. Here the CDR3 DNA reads TGCAGTGCTTCCGGGACAGGGGGCTTTCACACAGATACGCAGTATTTT. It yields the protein CSASGTGGFHTDTQYF.

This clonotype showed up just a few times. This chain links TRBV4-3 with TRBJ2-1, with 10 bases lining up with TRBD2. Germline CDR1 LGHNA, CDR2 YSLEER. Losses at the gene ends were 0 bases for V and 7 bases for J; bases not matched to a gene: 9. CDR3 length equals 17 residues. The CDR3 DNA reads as TGCGCCAGCAGCCAAGATGTGGCTAGCGGGGGAGAGAATGAGCAGTTCTTC. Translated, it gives CASSQDVASGGENEQFF.

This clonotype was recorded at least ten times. The CDR3 DNA sequence: TGTGCCAGCAGTTTAGGACTAGCCGGGCAGTTCTTC. This sequence encodes CASSLGLAGQFF. V is TRBV12-3 or TRBV12-4 and J is TRBJ2-1; 7 nucleotides agree with TRBD2. J was trimmed by 12 bases and V by 1 base; bases with no gene match: 3. The length of the CDR3 is 12 residues.

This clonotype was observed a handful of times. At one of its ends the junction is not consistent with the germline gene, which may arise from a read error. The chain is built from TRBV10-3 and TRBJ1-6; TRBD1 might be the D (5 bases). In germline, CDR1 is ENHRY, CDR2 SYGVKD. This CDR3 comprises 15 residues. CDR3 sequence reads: CAISESGVPGSPLDF. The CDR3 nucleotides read TGTGCCATCAGTGAGTCGGGGGTTCCAGGTTCACCCCTCGACTTT.

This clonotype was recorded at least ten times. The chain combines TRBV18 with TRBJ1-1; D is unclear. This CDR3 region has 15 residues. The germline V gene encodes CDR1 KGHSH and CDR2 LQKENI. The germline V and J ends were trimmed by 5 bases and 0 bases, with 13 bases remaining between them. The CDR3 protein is CASSNSRTVNTEAFF. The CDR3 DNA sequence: TGTGCCAGCTCAAACTCCCGGACGGTGAACACTGAAGCTTTCTTT.

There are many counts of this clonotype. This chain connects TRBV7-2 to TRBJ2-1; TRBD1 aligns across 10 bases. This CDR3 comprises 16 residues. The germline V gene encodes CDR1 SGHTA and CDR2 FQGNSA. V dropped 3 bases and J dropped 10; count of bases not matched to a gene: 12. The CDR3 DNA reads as TGTGCCAGCAGCTTCCTAGGACAGGGGGGGGGAGGAGAGCAGTTCTTC. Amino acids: CASSFLGQGGGGEQFF.

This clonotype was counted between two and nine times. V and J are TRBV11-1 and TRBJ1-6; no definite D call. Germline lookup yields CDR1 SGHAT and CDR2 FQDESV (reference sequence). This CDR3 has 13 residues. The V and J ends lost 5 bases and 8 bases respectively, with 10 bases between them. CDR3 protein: CASSGETDSPLHF. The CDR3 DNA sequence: TGTGCCAGCAGCGGAGAAACGGATTCACCCCTCCACTTT.

DNA of the CDR3: TGTGCCAGCAGCATACCGACCTACTCCTACAATGAGCAGTTCTTC. It is translated as CASSIPTYSYNEQFF. This chain connects TRBV5-4 to TRBJ2-1; D uncertain. The CDR3 extends over 15 amino acids. Trimming removed 4 bases at V and 0 bases at J, with 11 bases between. CDR1 is SGHNT and CDR2 is YYREEE in the germline V gene (reference sequence).

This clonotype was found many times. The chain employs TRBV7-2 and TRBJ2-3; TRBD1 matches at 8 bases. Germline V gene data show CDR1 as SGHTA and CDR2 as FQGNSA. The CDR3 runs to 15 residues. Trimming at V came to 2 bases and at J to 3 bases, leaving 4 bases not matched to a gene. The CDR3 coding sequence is TGTGCCAGCAGCTTAAGGACAGGGAGAACAGATACGCAGTATTTT. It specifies CASSLRTGRTDTQYF.

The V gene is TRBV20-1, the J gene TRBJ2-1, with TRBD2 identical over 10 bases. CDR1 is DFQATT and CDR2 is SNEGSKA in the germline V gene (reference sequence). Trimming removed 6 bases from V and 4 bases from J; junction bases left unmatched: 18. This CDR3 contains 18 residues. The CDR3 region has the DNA TGCAGTGCAAGGACCGGAATTCTAGCGGGGGCCCGATACAATGAGCAGTTCTTC. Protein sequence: CSARTGILAGARYNEQFF.

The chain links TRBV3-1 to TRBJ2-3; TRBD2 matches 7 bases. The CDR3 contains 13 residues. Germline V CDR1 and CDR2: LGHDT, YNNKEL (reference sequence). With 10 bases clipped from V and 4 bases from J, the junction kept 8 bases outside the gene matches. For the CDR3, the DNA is TGTGCCACTACACCAAGCGGGGCAGATACGCAGTATTTT. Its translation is CATTPSGADTQYF.

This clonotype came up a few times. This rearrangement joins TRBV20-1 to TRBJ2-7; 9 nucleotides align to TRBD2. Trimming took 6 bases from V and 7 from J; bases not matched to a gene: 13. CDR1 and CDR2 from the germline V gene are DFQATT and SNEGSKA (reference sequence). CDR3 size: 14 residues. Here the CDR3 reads CSARGGGDSREQYV. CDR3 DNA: TGCAGTGCGCGGGGGGGGGGAGACTCCCGAGAGCAGTACGTC.

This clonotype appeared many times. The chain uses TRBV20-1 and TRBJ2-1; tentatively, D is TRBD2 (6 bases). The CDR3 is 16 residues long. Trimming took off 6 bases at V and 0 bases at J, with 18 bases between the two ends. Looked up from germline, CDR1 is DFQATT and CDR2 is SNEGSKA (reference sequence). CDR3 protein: CSANHPYGGSYNEQFF. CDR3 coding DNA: TGCAGTGCGAACCACCCCTACGGGGGCTCCTACAATGAGCAGTTCTTC.

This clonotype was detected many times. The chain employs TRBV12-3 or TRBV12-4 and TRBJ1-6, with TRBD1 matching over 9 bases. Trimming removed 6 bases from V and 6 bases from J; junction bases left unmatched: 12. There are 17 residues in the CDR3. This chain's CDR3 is CASRTGTGNRVNSPLHF. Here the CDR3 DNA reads TGTGCCAGCAGAACCGGGACAGGGAATAGAGTTAATTCACCCCTCCACTTT.

The DNA of the CDR3 is TGTGCCAGCAGCCCAGGAGAGGGGCTTCTGTTTTTT. Protein sequence: CASSPGEGLLFF. The chain employs TRBV7-3 and TRBJ1-4; tentative D call: TRBD1 (5 bases). The CDR3 is made up of 12 amino acids. Germline lookup yields CDR1 SGHTA and CDR2 FQGTGA. Between the trimmed V and J ends, which lost 5 bases and 14 bases, there was a span of 15 bases.

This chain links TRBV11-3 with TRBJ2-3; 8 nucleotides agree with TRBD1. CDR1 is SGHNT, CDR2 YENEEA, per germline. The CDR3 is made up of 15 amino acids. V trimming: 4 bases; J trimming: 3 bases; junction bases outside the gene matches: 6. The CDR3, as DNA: TGTGCCAGCAGCTGGACAGGGTTGGTTACAGATACGCAGTATTTT. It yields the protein CASSWTGLVTDTQYF.

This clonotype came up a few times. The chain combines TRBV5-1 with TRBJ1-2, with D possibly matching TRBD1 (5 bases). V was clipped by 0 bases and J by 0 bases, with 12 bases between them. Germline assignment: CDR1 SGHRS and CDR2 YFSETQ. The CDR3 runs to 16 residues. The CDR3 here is CASSLAMGVPNYGYTF. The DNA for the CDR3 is TGCGCCAGCAGCTTGGCCATGGGGGTTCCTAACTATGGCTACACCTTC.

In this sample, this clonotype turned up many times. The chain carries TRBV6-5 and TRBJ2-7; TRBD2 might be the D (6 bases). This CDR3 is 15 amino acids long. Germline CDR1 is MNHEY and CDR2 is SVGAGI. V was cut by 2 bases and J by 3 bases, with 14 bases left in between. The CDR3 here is CASSYPHSGDYEQYV. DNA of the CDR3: TGTGCCAGCAGTTACCCCCATTCGGGGGACTACGAGCAGTACGTC.

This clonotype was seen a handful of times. CDR3: CASSKGTDTQYF. In DNA, the CDR3 is TGTGCCAGCAGCAAGGGCACAGATACGCAGTATTTT. The gene calls are TRBV7-9 and TRBJ2-3; D uncertain. Germline CDR1 is SEHNR and CDR2 is FQNEAQ (reference sequence). Trimming took 5 bases from V and 1 from J, leaving 4 bases between them. This CDR3 region has 12 residues.

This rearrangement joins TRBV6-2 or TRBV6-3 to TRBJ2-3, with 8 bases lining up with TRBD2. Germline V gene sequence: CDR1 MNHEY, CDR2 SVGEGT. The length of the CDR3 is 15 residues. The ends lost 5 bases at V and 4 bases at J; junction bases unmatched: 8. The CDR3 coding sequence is TGTGCCAGCAGTCCGGGGGGGATAGCGGCAGATACGCAGTATTTT. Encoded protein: CASSPGGIAADTQYF.